Shown below are 11 T cell receptor beta chains from a single sample sequenced in a study of blood T cell repertoires in COVID-19. Data came from immunoSEQ multiplex PCR; TCRdb stores just in-frame clones and leaves some out. The data contain 400,000 or so clones, over 75% of them seen just once; the ten biggest clones take up more than 1.5%. Sequenced material: PBMCs or T cells enriched from blood (not recorded which). Source of these receptors: a man in his forties in a cohort exposed to, infected with or recovered from COVID-19 (not recorded which).

This chain joins TRBV7-9 and TRBJ2-1, with 11 bases aligning to TRBD2. Germline V CDR1 and CDR2: SEHNR, FQNEAQ (reference sequence). Trimming at V came to 3 bases and at J to 5 bases, leaving 6 bases not matched to a gene. CDR3 length: 16 amino acids. This chain's CDR3 is CASSFFRTSGHNEQFF. CDR3 nucleotide sequence: TGTGCCAGCAGCTTTTTTCGGACTAGCGGGCACAATGAGCAGTTCTTC.

This clone came up once. The genes are TRBV29-1 and TRBJ2-5, with 8 bases that match TRBD2. This CDR3 is 13 amino acids long. Germline V gene sequence: CDR1 SQVTM, CDR2 ANQGSEA. Trimming cost V 7 bases and J 4 bases; bases outside gene matches: 8. The CDR3 region is CSGRSGILETQYF. DNA for the CDR3: TGCAGCGGGCGTAGCGGGATCCTAGAGACCCAGTACTTC.

This chain connects TRBV3-1 (or the pseudogene TRBV3-2) to TRBJ2-7; TRBD2 agrees at 9 bases. Germline assignment: CDR1 LGHDT and CDR2 YNNKEL (reference sequence). V dropped 5 bases and J dropped 0; count of bases not matched to a gene: 2. This CDR3 contains 14 residues. CDR3 in DNA: TGTGCCAGCAGCAGGACTAGCGCCTCCTACGAGCAGTACTTC. Its translation is CASSRTSASYEQYF.

About this clone: The same CDR3 can be traced to other DNA sequences in this sample. The chain couples TRBV6-4 to TRBJ2-2; 8 positions match TRBD1. V was pared by 6 bases and J by 1 base, with 1 base of the junction left unmatched. This CDR3 contains 14 residues. CDR1 is MRHNA and CDR2 is SNTAGT in the germline V gene. CDR3 in amino acids: CASSGQGNTGELFF. The CDR3 DNA follows: TGTGCCAGCAGCGGACAGGGGAACACCGGGGAGCTGTTTTTT.

V usage is TRBV10-3 and J usage is TRBJ1-2; unclear D gene. The germline gives CDR1 ENHRY, CDR2 SYGVKD. The CDR3 totals 13 residues. Trimming stripped 0 bases from V and 5 bases from J, with 7 bases between. CDR3 sequence (DNA): TGTGCCATCAGTGAGTCGCAGGTGTATGGCTACACCTTC. This sequence encodes CAISESQVYGYTF.

The chain has TRBV10-2 and TRBJ2-2, with 7 bases fitting TRBD1. The CDR3 is made up of 16 amino acids. V trimming: 6 bases; J trimming: 2 bases; junction bases outside the gene matches: 9. The germline CDR1 and CDR2 sequences are WSHSY and SAAADI. The CDR3 loop reads CASRDTGTVNTGELFF. The CDR3 DNA reads as TGCGCCAGCAGGGACACCGGGACAGTAAACACCGGGGAGCTGTTTTTT.

The chain employs TRBV5-6 and TRBJ2-3; D is perhaps TRBD2 (6 bases). CDR3 size: 14 residues. The V end lost 4 bases, the J end lost 2 bases, and 11 bases lay between the germline ends. CDR1 is SGHDT and CDR2 is YYEEEE in the germline V gene. The CDR3: CASSPAGLTDTQYF. The CDR3 DNA is TGTGCCAGCAGCCCAGCGGGCCTCACAGATACGCAGTATTTT.

This sequence joins TRBV29-1 and TRBJ2-1, with 8 bases lining up with TRBD2. This CDR3 comprises 17 residues. The ends lost 5 bases at V and 0 bases at J; junction bases unmatched: 12. The germline V gene has CDR1 SQVTM and CDR2 ANQGSEA. This chain's CDR3 is CSVQSSGSRSSYNEQFF. The CDR3 bases are TGCAGCGTTCAATCTAGCGGGTCCCGGAGCTCCTACAATGAGCAGTTCTTC.

The CDR3 bases are TGTGCCAGCAGCCAAGACCTAGCGAACAATGAGCAGTTCTTC. Amino acids: CASSQDLANNEQFF. J is TRBJ2-1 and V is TRBV4-2, with D maybe TRBD2 (6 bases). Germline V CDR1 and CDR2: LGHNA, YNFKEQ. V was clipped by 0 bases and J by 5 bases, with 8 bases between them. The CDR3 length is 14 residues.

CDR3 loop: CASSSGTGLYEQYF. CDR3 DNA: TGTGCCAGCAGCTCCGGGACAGGACTTTACGAGCAGTACTTC. The chain uses TRBV7-9 and TRBJ2-7, with TRBD1 matching over 8 bases. The CDR3 has 14 amino acids. Germline CDR1 is SEHNR and CDR2 is FQNEAQ (reference sequence). V dropped 4 bases and J dropped 4; count of bases not matched to a gene: 6.

The chain carries TRBV6-1 and TRBJ1-5, with D possibly being TRBD1 (5 bases). The CDR3 loop spans 14 amino acids. The ends were cut back, 2 bases at V and 4 bases at J, with 9 bases in the middle. Germline V lookup: CDR1 MNHNS, CDR2 SASEGT. CDR3 loop: CASSENRGNQPQHF. The CDR3 bases are TGTGCCAGCAGTGAAAATAGGGGTAATCAGCCCCAGCATTTT.